This record looks at one T cell receptor beta chain sequence and its context. TCRdb keeps only in-frame clones here, not all; method: immunoSEQ multiplex PCR. The data contain about 500,000 clones, approximately 78% of them singletons. The data originate from a study of shared T cell receptors in the human thymus. This sample was also put to use in a study of human thymus T cells. In that study: Among the donors, all were healthy Finnish infants having corrective surgery for congenital heart defects. Obtained as resections during corrective heart surgery, the thymus tissue was then studied. It looked as if thymic and blood repertoires used V and J genes in a biased way. Related research described thymic repertoires that were highly overlapping among unrelated individuals.

Input material: thymocytes. The receptor was derived from a boy less than two years old with a congenital heart defect.

CDR3 sequence reads: CASSQEGGTGGYNEQFF. In DNA, the CDR3 is TGCGCCAGCAGCCAAGAAGGGGGGACAGGGGGATACAATGAGCAGTTCTTC. The gene calls are TRBV4-3 and TRBJ2-1, with 11 bases matching TRBD1. The germline gives CDR1 LGHNA, CDR2 YSLEER. The trim removed 0 bases at V and 4 bases at J, leaving 5 bases unmatched. CDR3 length equals 17 residues.